Listed below are T cell receptor beta chains from one sample, sequenced in a study of T-cell reconstitution after alpha-beta-depleted transplantation in children. TCRdb analysed the PCR reads with MiXCR anew, one entry per CDR3 protein. The table shows 580,000 or so distinct CDR3 sequences, with 20% to 25% occurring only once. The sample here was PBMCs, mostly from graft donor cells, taken 360 days after TCRalphabeta/CD19-depleted stem cell transplant. These receptors originate from a boy younger than two who had a stem cell transplant for acute myeloid leukemia, so the T cells may come from the graft donor. Each CDR3 is given with its conserved first and last residue. The D gene is left open where the match is weak. Clone size is given for some rows only: seen once, a few or many times, or a class if the clone is expanded.

16	TRBV6-5	TRBJ2-1	.	.	TGTGCCAGCAGTTACGGATGGCAGAGAGCAGCCAATGAGCAGTTCTTC	CASSYGWQRAANEQFF
19	TRBV20-1	TRBJ2-3	few	TRBD2	TGCAGTGCTAATCCCCTCACTAGCGGGGGCCATGATGGCACAGATACGCAGTATTTT	CSANPLTSGGHDGTDTQYF
14	TRBV29-1	TRBJ2-3	many	TRBD2	TGCAGCTCAAACCGACTAGCGGGGGCCCATACGCAGTATTTT	CSSNRLAGAHTQYF
14	TRBV11-3	TRBJ1-2	.	TRBD1	TGTGCCAGCAGCCGTGGGACAGAGGACTATGGCTACACCTTC	CASSRGTEDYGYTF
15	TRBV6-5	TRBJ2-7	few	.	TGTGCCAGCAGTTACGGGGGGCAGCTCTCCTACGAGCAGTACTTC	CASSYGGQLSYEQYF
17	TRBV4-1	TRBJ1-5	many	TRBD1	TGCGCCAGCAGGGAAGACAGGGGAGCCTATAGCAATCAGCCCCAGCATTTT	CASREDRGAYSNQPQHF
15	TRBV7-2	TRBJ1-6	.	.	TGTGCCAGCAGCTTAGATGCGGGGAACGGTTCACCCCTCCACTTT	CASSLDAGNGSPLHF
12	TRBV4-1	TRBJ1-2	.	.	TGCGCCAGCAGCCAAGAAGGTTATGGCTACACCTTC	CASSQEGYGYTF
14	TRBV29-1	TRBJ2-7	many	.	TGCAGCGTAATCCGAACAGGAGGTATCTACGAGCAGTACTTC	CSVIRTGGIYEQYF
16	TRBV2	TRBJ2-3	.	TRBD2	TGTGCCAGCAGTGAAGAGCCTAGCGGGGGGACAGATACGCAGTATTTT	CASSEEPSGGTDTQYF